Listed here are 2 T cell receptor beta chains from one sample, sequenced in a study of cytotoxic CD8 clonotypes in ibrutinib-treated CLL. The protocol was immunoSEQ multiplex PCR, while the TCRdb copy is restricted to in-frame clones and leaves out a portion. The sample consists of 28,000 or so clones, roughly 62% of them appearing once. This sample comprised PBMCs, obtained before ibrutinib treatment. These receptors all come from a human donor with chronic lymphocytic leukemia.

The chain couples TRBV29-1 to TRBJ1-2, with 8 bases matching TRBD1. The CDR3 covers 13 residues. V gave up 4 bases and J gave up 8 bases; unmatched junction bases: 9. Per the germline V gene, CDR1 is SQVTM and CDR2 is ANQGSEA. The CDR3 reads CSVVDRGPPGYTF. For the CDR3, the DNA is TGCAGCGTTGTTGACAGGGGTCCGCCGGGCTACACCTTC. The whole variable domain, remainder taken from reference TRBV29-1 and TRBJ1-2, is SAVISQKPSRDICQRGTSLTIQCQVDSQVTMMFWYRQQPGQSLTLIATANQGSEATYESGFVIDKFPISRPNLTFSTLTVSNMSPEDSSIYLCSVVDRGPPGYTFGSGTRLTVV.

This chain uses TRBV6-5 with TRBJ2-7; weak D call: TRBD1 (6 bases). V was trimmed by 10 bases and J by 1 base, leaving 14 bases between them. The germline gives CDR1 MNHEY, CDR2 SVGAGI. CDR3 length: 13 residues. DNA of the CDR3: TGTGCCACTTCAGGGGCCCCTTCCTACGAGCAGTACTTC. Translated, it gives CATSGAPSYEQYF.